The next 11 T cell receptor beta chains were all read from a single sample in a study of blood T cells in healthy people across ages. The use of a sample-barcoded 5' primer and a J-beta primer mix characterized a second PCR of about 6 to 11 cycles. TCRdb re-called the 5' RACE reads with MiXCR, one entry per CDR3 protein. There are hundreds of thousands of distinct CDR3 sequences in the sample; around a fifth occur only once, and around a fifth lies in the top ten. Sequences were obtained from blood. The receptors were gathered from an older man in good health.

This clonotype was seen only a few times. The chain is built from TRBV2 and TRBJ1-1; no definite D call. The V end was cut by 4 bases, the J end by 7 bases, with 10 bases between. Looked up from germline, CDR1 is SNHLY and CDR2 is FYNNEI. The CDR3 length is 12 residues. Written as DNA, the CDR3 is TGTGCCAGCAGTGTCCACCTACTTGAAGCTTTCTTT. Protein: CASSVHLLEAFF.

Only a few counts were recorded for this clonotype. V and J are TRBV3-1 and TRBJ1-5; perhaps TRBD1 as D (6 bases). Trimming removed 2 bases from V and 12 bases from J, with 17 bases in between. The germline V gene has CDR1 LGHDT and CDR2 YNNKEL (reference sequence). The CDR3 sequence is 14 residues long. CDR3 residues: CASSQPPSQQGQHF. In DNA, the CDR3 is TGTGCCAGCAGCCAACCCCCTTCTCAACAGGGCCAGCATTTT.

This clonotype showed up just a few times. The chain employs TRBV7-9 and TRBJ1-2; D ambiguous. V was trimmed by 0 bases and J by 8 bases, leaving 13 bases between them. Germline V CDR1 and CDR2: SEHNR, FQNEAQ (reference sequence). The CDR3 spans 14 residues. The CDR3 sequence: CASSLATGSKGYTF. The CDR3 coding sequence is TGTGCCAGCAGCTTAGCGACGGGATCGAAAGGCTACACCTTC.

The sample holds a few counts of this clonotype. The chain employs TRBV6-2 or TRBV6-3 and TRBJ2-3; TRBD2 matches at 9 bases. The germline CDR1 and CDR2 sequences are MNHEY and SVGEGT. The CDR3 spans 18 residues. V lost 0 bases to trimming and J lost 5 bases; unmatched junction nucleotides: 12. This chain's CDR3 is CASSYSSGGRARGDTQYF. The CDR3 DNA reads TGTGCCAGCAGTTACTCGAGTGGCGGGAGGGCCCGGGGAGATACGCAGTATTTT.

J is TRBJ2-4 and V is TRBV20-1; tentatively, D is TRBD1 (5 bases). The CDR3 consists of 15 residues. V shed 1 base and J shed 3 bases, with 13 bases lying between them. Germline CDR1 DFQATT, CDR2 SNEGSKA (reference sequence). CDR3 in DNA: TGCAGTGCTAGAGGAGCTCTTGACAGCAAAAACATTCAGTACTTC. It translates to CSARGALDSKNIQYF.

The rearrangement uses TRBV20-1 and TRBJ1-2; 8 bases match TRBD1. The CDR3 length is 14 residues. The germline gives CDR1 DFQATT, CDR2 SNEGSKA (reference sequence). CDR3 nucleotides: TGCAGCCTTAACCCGGGACAGGTTAACTATGGCTACACCTTC. Residues: CSLNPGQVNYGYTF.

The chain is built from TRBV5-1 and TRBJ2-5; possibly TRBD1 for D (6 bases). Between the trimmed V and J ends, which lost 4 bases and 1 base, there was a span of 11 bases. The CDR3 has 14 amino acids. CDR1 SGHRS and CDR2 YFSETQ come from the germline V gene. DNA for the CDR3: TGCGCCAGCAGCCCTACGGACAGCCAAGAGACCCAGTACTTC. Its translation is CASSPTDSQETQYF.

This chain joins TRBV5-1 and TRBJ2-5; D might be TRBD2 (5 bases). Looked up from germline, CDR1 is SGHRS and CDR2 is YFSETQ. V dropped 2 bases and J dropped 6 bases, with 20 bases sitting between them. The CDR3 spans 16 residues. CDR3 sequence (DNA): TGCGCCAGCAGCTTAAGCGGAGCTGGCGGCGTAAAGACCCAGTACTTC. This sequence encodes CASSLSGAGGVKTQYF.

This clonotype has more than one count but fewer than ten. The V call is TRBV2, the J call TRBJ1-5; D is unclear. CDR1 is SNHLY, CDR2 FYNNEI, per germline. The CDR3 is 14 residues long. V lost 4 bases to trimming and J lost 0 bases, with 7 bases between them. CDR3 residues: CASSGDGSNQPQHF. DNA of the CDR3: TGTGCCAGCAGTGGCGACGGTAGCAATCAGCCCCAGCATTTT.

The chain links TRBV12-3 or TRBV12-4 to TRBJ2-1, with 7 bases matching TRBD2. V lost 4 bases, J lost 7 bases, and 13 bases stayed unmatched. This CDR3 has 16 amino acids. As DNA, the CDR3 is TGTGCCAGCAGTTCCTGGGGGGTGTCGCGGGAGAATGAGCAGTTCTTC. It is translated as CASSSWGVSRENEQFF.

This clonotype was seen more than once but under ten times. This chain connects TRBV29-1 to TRBJ2-3; 12 bases agree with TRBD2. Germline CDR1 and CDR2: SQVTM and ANQGSEA. V dropped 4 bases and J dropped 6; count of bases not matched to a gene: 2. The CDR3 is made up of 13 amino acids. The CDR3 sequence: CSVGLAGVDTQYF. The CDR3, as DNA: TGCAGCGTTGGACTAGCGGGGGTCGATACGCAGTATTTT.